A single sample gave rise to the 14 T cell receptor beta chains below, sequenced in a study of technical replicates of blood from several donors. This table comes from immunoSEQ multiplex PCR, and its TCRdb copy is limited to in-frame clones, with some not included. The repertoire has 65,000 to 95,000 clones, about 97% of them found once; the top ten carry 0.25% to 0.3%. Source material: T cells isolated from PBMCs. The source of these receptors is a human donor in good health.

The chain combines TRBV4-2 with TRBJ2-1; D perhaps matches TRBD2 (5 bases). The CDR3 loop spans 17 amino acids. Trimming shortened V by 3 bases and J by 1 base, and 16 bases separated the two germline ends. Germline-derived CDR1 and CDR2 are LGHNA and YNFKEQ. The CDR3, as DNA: TGTGCCAGCAGCCACGAAGCAATCGGGGTATCCTACAATGAGCAGTTCTTC. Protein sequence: CASSHEAIGVSYNEQFF.

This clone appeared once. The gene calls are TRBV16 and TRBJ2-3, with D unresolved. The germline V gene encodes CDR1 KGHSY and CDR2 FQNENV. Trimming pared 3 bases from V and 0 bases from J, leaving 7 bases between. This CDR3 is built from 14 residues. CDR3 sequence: CASSQPLSTDTQYF. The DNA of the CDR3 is TGTGCCAGCAGCCAGCCCCTAAGCACAGATACGCAGTATTTT.

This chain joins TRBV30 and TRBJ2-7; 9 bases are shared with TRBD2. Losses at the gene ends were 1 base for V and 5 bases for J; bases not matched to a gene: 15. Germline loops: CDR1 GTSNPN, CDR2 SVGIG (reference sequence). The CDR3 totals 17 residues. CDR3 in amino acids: CAWSAYLTSGRSNEQYF. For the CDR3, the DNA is TGTGCCTGGAGTGCCTACCTGACTAGCGGACGGAGTAACGAGCAGTACTTC.

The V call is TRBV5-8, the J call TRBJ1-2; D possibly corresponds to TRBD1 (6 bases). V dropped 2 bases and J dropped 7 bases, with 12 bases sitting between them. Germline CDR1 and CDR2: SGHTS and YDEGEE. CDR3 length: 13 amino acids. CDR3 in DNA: TGTGCCAGCAGCTTAAAACAGGGCCGTGGCTACACCTTC. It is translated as CASSLKQGRGYTF.

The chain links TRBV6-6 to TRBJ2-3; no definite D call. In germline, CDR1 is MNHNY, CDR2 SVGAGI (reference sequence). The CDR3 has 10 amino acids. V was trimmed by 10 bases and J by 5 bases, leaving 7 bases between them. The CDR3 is CATLLDTQYF. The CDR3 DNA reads TGTGCCACCCTCCTAGATACGCAGTATTTT.

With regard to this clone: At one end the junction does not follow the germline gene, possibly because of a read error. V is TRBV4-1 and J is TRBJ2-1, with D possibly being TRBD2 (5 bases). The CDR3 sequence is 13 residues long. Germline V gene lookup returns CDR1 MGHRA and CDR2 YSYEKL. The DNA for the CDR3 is TGCGCCAGCAGCCAAGTTGACTACTATGAGCAGTTCTTC. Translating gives CASSQVDYYEQFF.

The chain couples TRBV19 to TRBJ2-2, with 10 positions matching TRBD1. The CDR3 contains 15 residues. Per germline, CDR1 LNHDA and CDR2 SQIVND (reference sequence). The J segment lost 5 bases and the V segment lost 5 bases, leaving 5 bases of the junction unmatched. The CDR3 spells CASSSTGGYTGELFF. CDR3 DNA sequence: TGTGCCAGTAGTTCGACAGGGGGCTATACCGGGGAGCTGTTTTTT.

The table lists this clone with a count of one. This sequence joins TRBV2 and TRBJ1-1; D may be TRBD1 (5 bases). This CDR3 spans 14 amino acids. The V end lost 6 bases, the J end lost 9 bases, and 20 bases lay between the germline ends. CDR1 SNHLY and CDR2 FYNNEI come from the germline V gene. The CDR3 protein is CASSVDSVLAKAFF. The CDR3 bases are TGTGCCAGCAGCGTTGACAGCGTCCTCGCCAAAGCTTTCTTT. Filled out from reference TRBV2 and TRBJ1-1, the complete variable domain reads EPEVTQTPSHQVTQMGQEVILRCVPISNHLYFYWYRQILGQKVEFLVSFYNNEISEKSEIFDDQFSVERPDGSNFTLKIRSTKLEDSAMYFCASSVDSVLAKAFFGQGTRLTVV.

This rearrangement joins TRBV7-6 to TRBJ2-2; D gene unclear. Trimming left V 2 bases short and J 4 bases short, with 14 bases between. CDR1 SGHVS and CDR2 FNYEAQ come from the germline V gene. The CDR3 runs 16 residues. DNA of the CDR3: TGTGCCAGCAGCTTATTTTCATTCGGGTCCACCGGGGAGCTGTTTTTT. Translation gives CASSLFSFGSTGELFF. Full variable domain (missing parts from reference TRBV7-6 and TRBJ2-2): GAGVSQSPRYKVTKRGQDVALRCDPISGHVSLYWYRQALGQGPEFLTYFNYEAQQDKSGLPNDRFSAERPEGSISTLTIQRTEQRDSAMYRCASSLFSFGSTGELFFGEGSRLTVL.

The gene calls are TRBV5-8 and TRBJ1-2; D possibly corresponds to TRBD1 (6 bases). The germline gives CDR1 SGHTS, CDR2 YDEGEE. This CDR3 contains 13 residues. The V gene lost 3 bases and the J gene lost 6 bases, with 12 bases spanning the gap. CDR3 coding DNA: TGTGCCAGCAGCTCCTACAGGGAGAATGGCTACACCTTC. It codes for CASSSYRENGYTF.

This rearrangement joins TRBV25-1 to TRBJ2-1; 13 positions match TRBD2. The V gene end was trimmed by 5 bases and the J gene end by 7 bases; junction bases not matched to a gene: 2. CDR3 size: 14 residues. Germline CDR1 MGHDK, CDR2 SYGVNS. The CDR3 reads CASSWGLAGNEQFF. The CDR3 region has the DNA TGTGCCAGCAGTTGGGGACTAGCGGGAAATGAGCAGTTCTTC.

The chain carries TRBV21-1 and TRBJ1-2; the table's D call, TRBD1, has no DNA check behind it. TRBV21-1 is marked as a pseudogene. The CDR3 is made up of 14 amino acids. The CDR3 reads CASSIDRDSYGYTF. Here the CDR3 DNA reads TGTGCCAGCAGCATAGACAGGGACTCTTATGGCTACACCTTC.

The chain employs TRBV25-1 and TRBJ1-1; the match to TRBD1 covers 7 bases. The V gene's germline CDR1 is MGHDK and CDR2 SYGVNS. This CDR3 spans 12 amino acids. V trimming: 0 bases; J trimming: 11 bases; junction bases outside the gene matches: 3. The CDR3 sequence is CASSEYYRGAFF. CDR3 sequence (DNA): TGTGCCAGCAGTGAATATTACAGGGGTGCTTTCTTT.

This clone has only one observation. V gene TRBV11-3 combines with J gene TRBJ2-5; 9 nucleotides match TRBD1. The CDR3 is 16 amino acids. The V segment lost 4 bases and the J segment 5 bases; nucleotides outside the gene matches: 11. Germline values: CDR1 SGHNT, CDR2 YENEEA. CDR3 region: CASSSWDREAGETQYF. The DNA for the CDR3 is TGTGCCAGCAGCTCGTGGGACAGGGAGGCGGGGGAGACCCAGTACTTC.